These 12 T cell receptor beta chains came from one sample sequenced in a study of blood T cell repertoires in COVID-19. TCRdb's table, derived via immunoSEQ multiplex PCR, lists solely in-frame clones and lacks some. Among approximately 220,000 clones listed, around 90% were seen once. The sample was peripheral blood. Receptors originate from a man aged 55 to 70 with acute or convalescent COVID-19.

The V gene is TRBV29-1, the J gene TRBJ2-1; 10 positions match TRBD1. Germline loops: CDR1 SQVTM, CDR2 ANQGSEA. This CDR3 spans 12 amino acids. The V gene end was trimmed by 2 bases and the J gene end by 14 bases; junction bases not matched to a gene: 6. The CDR3 here is CSVERQGAREFF. The CDR3 bases are TGCAGCGTTGAAAGACAGGGGGCGCGGGAGTTCTTC.

The chain is built from TRBV5-6 and TRBJ1-4; 7 bases are a match to TRBD1. The V gene end was trimmed by 9 bases and the J gene end by 3 bases; junction bases not matched to a gene: 5. Germline V gene data show CDR1 as SGHDT and CDR2 as YYEEEE. This CDR3 region has 13 residues. CDR3 sequence: CATRQGANEKLFF. The CDR3 DNA reads TGTGCCACCCGACAGGGTGCTAATGAAAAACTGTTTTTT.

The chain recombines TRBV5-6 with TRBJ2-7; D unresolved. Trimming removed 4 bases from V and 0 bases from J, with 17 bases in between. CDR1 and CDR2 (germline): SGHDT, YYEEEE. CDR3 length: 16 amino acids. The CDR3: CASSPTVVAGSYEQYF. In DNA form, the CDR3 reads TGTGCCAGCAGCCCAACTGTCGTAGCCGGCTCCTACGAGCAGTACTTC.

The V gene is TRBV5-6, the J gene TRBJ2-1; 7 bases line up with TRBD1. The CDR3 loop spans 14 amino acids. The germline V gene has CDR1 SGHDT and CDR2 YYEEEE. The junction had 8 bases not matched to a gene; V was cut back by 4 bases and J by 7 bases. This chain's CDR3 is CASSPEGALNEQFF. CDR3 DNA sequence: TGTGCCAGCAGCCCCGAGGGGGCGCTTAATGAGCAGTTCTTC.

The chain has TRBV27 and TRBJ1-5, with D maybe TRBD1 (6 bases). V dropped 6 bases and J dropped 0 bases, with 12 bases sitting between them. From germline, CDR1 is MNHEY and CDR2 SMNVEV (reference sequence). The CDR3 runs 15 residues. The CDR3: CASSSTTGSNQPQHF. In nucleotides, the CDR3 is TGTGCCAGCAGCTCTACGACAGGTAGCAATCAGCCCCAGCATTTT.

This clone was observed once. The chain employs TRBV7-3 and TRBJ1-6; 9 bases agree with TRBD1. CDR3 size: 14 residues. Looked up from germline, CDR1 is SGHTA and CDR2 is FQGTGA. V was pared by 5 bases and J by 9 bases, with 5 bases of the junction left unmatched. CDR3 protein: CASSVQGALSPLHF. The CDR3 DNA reads TGTGCCAGCAGCGTACAGGGGGCGCTTTCACCCCTCCACTTT.

This clone was counted a single time. The chain links TRBV6-5 to TRBJ2-5; D gene uncertain. The V gene's germline CDR1 is MNHEY and CDR2 SVGAGI. The germline V and J ends were trimmed by 5 bases and 5 bases, with 12 bases remaining between them. The CDR3 extends over 13 amino acids. The CDR3 reads CASSLTPWETQYF. The CDR3 bases are TGTGCCAGCAGTCTAACCCCCTGGGAGACCCAGTACTTC.

J is TRBJ1-2 and V is TRBV7-2, with TRBD1 as a possible D gene (5 bases). The CDR3 is made up of 16 amino acids. Germline V CDR1 and CDR2: SGHTA, FQGNSA. Trimming took off 1 base at V and 3 bases at J, with 15 bases between the two ends. The CDR3 sequence: CASSLGQIGYDYGYTF. The CDR3 region has the DNA TGTGCCAGCAGCTTAGGACAGATCGGGTATGACTATGGCTACACCTTC. Full variable domain (rest looked up from reference TRBV7-2 and TRBJ1-2): GAGVSQSPSNKVTEKGKDVELRCDPISGHTALYWYRQSLGQGLEFLIYFQGNSAPDKSGLPSDRFSAERTGGSVSTLTIQRTQQEDSAVYLCASSLGQIGYDYGYTFGSGTRLTVV.

The chain couples TRBV6-1 to TRBJ1-2; a possible D gene is TRBD1 (6 bases). The CDR3 sequence is 12 residues long. In germline, CDR1 is MNHNS, CDR2 SASEGT. V lost 7 bases and J 7 bases, leaving 13 bases between the germline ends. This chain's CDR3 is CASTQQGAGYTF. The CDR3 DNA follows: TGTGCCAGCACCCAACAGGGAGCTGGCTACACCTTC.

This clone was seen more than once but under ten times. J is TRBJ1-1 and V is TRBV28, with D perhaps matching TRBD1 (6 bases). The germline V gene encodes CDR1 MDHEN and CDR2 SYDVKM. V shed 7 bases and J shed 8 bases, with 14 bases lying between them. The CDR3 loop spans 12 amino acids. CDR3 coding DNA: TGTGCCAGCACCTCACCTCAGGGGGAAGCTTTCTTT. Amino acid sequence: CASTSPQGEAFF.

V usage is TRBV6-2 or TRBV6-3 and J usage is TRBJ2-3, with a weak D call TRBD2 (6 bases). Trimming removed 3 bases at V and 13 bases at J, with 20 bases between. This CDR3 is built from 14 residues. Germline lookup yields CDR1 MNHEY and CDR2 SVGEGT. CDR3 region: CASSYPYGGAMEYF. The CDR3 region has the DNA TGTGCCAGCAGTTATCCCTACGGCGGGGCCATGGAGTATTTT.

This clone occurred once. The rearrangement links TRBV21-1 to TRBJ1-1; the table's TRBD1 call for D was not verified on the DNA. TRBV21-1 is an annotated pseudogene. The CDR3 has 15 residues. DNA for the CDR3: TGTGCCAGCAGCACAGACAGGGTTGGGAAGACTGAAGCTTTCTTT. Encoded protein: CASSTDRVGKTEAFF.